Following are 32 T cell receptor beta chains from one sample sequenced in a study of blood T cell repertoires in COVID-19. Assay: immunoSEQ multiplex PCR; the TCRdb copy retains only in-frame clones and omits some. The sample has about 270,000 clones, approximately 87% seen once. Sequencing used peripheral blood. All receptors derive from a woman aged 25 to 39 with COVID-19, enrolled during active disease.

The J gene is TRBJ2-3, the V gene TRBV2, with D maybe TRBD2 (6 bases). This CDR3 has 16 amino acids. V lost 5 bases and J 11 bases, leaving 26 bases between the germline ends. CDR1 and CDR2 from the germline V gene are SNHLY and FYNNEI. The CDR3 DNA sequence: TGTGCCAGCAGTCCATCAAGGGGACTCAGACTGGTGGGGCAGTATTTT. This translates into CASSPSRGLRLVGQYF.

V is TRBV19 and J is TRBJ2-7; maybe TRBD2 (5 bases). V was clipped by 3 bases and J by 6 bases, with 6 bases between them. The CDR3 spans 11 residues. Germline values: CDR1 LNHDA, CDR2 SQIVND (reference sequence). CDR3 DNA: TGTGCCAGTAGTATCCGGGGCGAGCAGTACTTC. It is translated as CASSIRGEQYF.

V and J are TRBV2 and TRBJ1-4; D gene uncertain. V was shortened by 8 bases and J by 0 bases, with 25 bases between the two germline ends. The germline V gene encodes CDR1 SNHLY and CDR2 FYNNEI. This CDR3 comprises 19 residues. CDR3 amino acids: CASWLEGTNFDTTNEKLFF. The CDR3 region has the DNA TGTGCCAGCTGGCTCGAAGGCACAAATTTTGACACAACTAATGAAAAACTGTTTTTT.

The V call is TRBV28, the J call TRBJ2-3; 8 bases align to TRBD2. Germline CDR1 and CDR2: MDHEN and SYDVKM. Trimming removed 3 bases from V and 7 bases from J; junction bases left unmatched: 12. There are 16 residues in the CDR3. The CDR3 DNA reads TGTGCCAGCAGTTTCTACACTCGGGGCGGGGGGCATACGCAGTATTTT. Amino acids: CASSFYTRGGGHTQYF.

This chain links TRBV28 with TRBJ1-2; the match to TRBD1 covers 9 bases. Germline assignment: CDR1 MDHEN and CDR2 SYDVKM. This CDR3 contains 14 residues. The V and J ends lost 8 bases and 4 bases, in that order; junction bases with no gene match: 8. CDR3 region: CASLGQGLTYGYTF. The DNA for the CDR3 is TGTGCCAGCCTGGGACAGGGATTGACCTATGGCTACACCTTC.

V and J are TRBV7-8 and TRBJ1-2, with a tentative D call TRBD1 (6 bases). This CDR3 region has 18 residues. Trimming left V 8 bases short and J 6 bases short, with 31 bases between. Germline V gene sequence: CDR1 SGHVS, CDR2 FQNEAQ. Here the CDR3 DNA reads TGTGCCAGCGTCGGGCGTTTAATCCACCCACAGGGCTTCGATGGCTACACCTTC. Translated, it gives CASVGRLIHPQGFDGYTF.

V gene TRBV18 combines with J gene TRBJ1-2; tentative D call: TRBD1 (5 bases). In germline, CDR1 is KGHSH, CDR2 LQKENI. Trimming left V 3 bases short and J 0 bases short, with 11 bases between. This CDR3 contains 15 residues. This CDR3 is CASSPGLLANYGYTF. For the CDR3, the DNA is TGTGCCAGCTCACCGGGACTGTTAGCTAACTATGGCTACACCTTC.

This sequence joins TRBV5-4 and TRBJ2-7; a weak D match, TRBD1 (7 bases). Germline CDR1 SGHNT, CDR2 YYREEE (reference sequence). This CDR3 comprises 14 residues. Trimming removed 4 bases at V and 10 bases at J, with 21 bases between. CDR3 region: CASSLDRLQGGQYF. Here the CDR3 DNA reads TGTGCCAGCAGCCTAGACCGGCTGCAGGGGGGACAGTACTTC.

This chain joins TRBV27 and TRBJ1-1, with 7 positions matching TRBD1. This CDR3 has 15 residues. Germline V gene data show CDR1 as MNHEY and CDR2 as SMNVEV (reference sequence). V shed 0 bases and J 3 bases; nucleotides not matched to a gene: 4. CDR3 sequence reads: CASSLSFRGDTEAFF. The CDR3 DNA reads TGTGCCAGCAGTTTATCGTTCAGGGGGGACACTGAAGCTTTCTTT.

The chain couples TRBV14 to TRBJ2-1; 13 bases line up with TRBD2. The V and J ends lost 2 bases and 6 bases, in that order; junction bases with no gene match: 7. The germline V gene has CDR1 SGHDN and CDR2 FVKESK. The CDR3 is 17 residues long. The CDR3 DNA reads as TGTGCCAGCAGCCAACGGAAACTAGCGGGGGGGCTCAATGAGCAGTTCTTC. Translating it yields CASSQRKLAGGLNEQFF.

The chain is built from TRBV3-1 (or the pseudogene TRBV3-2) and TRBJ2-1; 9 bases are shared with TRBD1. Trimming took 0 bases from V and 10 from J; bases not matched to a gene: 16. The V gene's germline CDR1 is LGHDT and CDR2 YNNKEL (reference sequence). CDR3 length: 18 amino acids. The CDR3 sequence is CASSQDQRQGVWLWEQFF. The DNA of the CDR3 is TGTGCCAGCAGCCAAGATCAGAGACAGGGGGTTTGGTTATGGGAGCAGTTCTTC.

The rearrangement uses TRBV28 and TRBJ2-7; D not resolved. Germline CDR1 is MDHEN and CDR2 is SYDVKM. The CDR3 extends over 12 amino acids. Trimming pared 6 bases from V and 2 bases from J, leaving 8 bases between. Written as DNA, the CDR3 is TGTGCCAGCAGCGGAGTCCCCTACGAGCAGTACTTC. Its protein is CASSGVPYEQYF. The variable domain in full, completed from reference TRBV28 and TRBJ2-7, reads DVKVTQSSRYLVKRTGEKVFLECVQDMDHENMFWYRQDPGLGLRLIYFSYDVKMKEKGDIPEGYSVSREKKERFSLILESASTNQTSMYLCASSGVPYEQYFGPGTRLTVT.

The chain recombines TRBV11-2 with TRBJ2-3; D may be TRBD1 (6 bases). Trimming pared 8 bases from V and 6 bases from J, leaving 21 bases between. The CDR3 is 15 residues long. Germline-derived CDR1 and CDR2 are SGHAT and FQNNGV. The CDR3 DNA follows: TGTGCCAGCCAACCCGGGGCAGGGGAGACGGATACGCAGTATTTT. Translated, it gives CASQPGAGETDTQYF.

This chain connects TRBV18 to TRBJ1-5; D is unresolved. Germline CDR1 reads KGHSH; CDR2 reads LQKENI. The germline V and J ends were trimmed by 5 bases and 5 bases, with 16 bases remaining between them. This CDR3 is 15 amino acids long. The CDR3 spells CASSAASRHDQPQHF. The DNA of the CDR3 is TGTGCCAGCTCAGCGGCCAGCCGGCATGATCAGCCCCAGCATTTT. The whole variable domain, filled in from reference TRBV18 and TRBJ1-5, reads NAGVMQNPRHLVRRRGQEARLRCSPMKGHSHVYWYRQLPEEGLKFMVYLQKENIIDESGMPKERFSAEFPKEGPSILRIQQVVRGDSAAYFCASSAASRHDQPQHFGDGTRLSIL.

This clone showed up just once. The rearrangement links TRBV11-3 to TRBJ2-2, with a tentative D call TRBD1 (6 bases). This CDR3 is built from 17 residues. V lost 5 bases and J lost 0, with 16 bases in between. CDR1 is SGHNT and CDR2 is YENEEA in the germline V gene. The CDR3 nucleotides read TGTGCCAGCAGCCGAGGACAGAGAAAGTCGAACACCGGGGAGCTGTTTTTT. This translates into CASSRGQRKSNTGELFF.

This chain joins TRBV4-1 and TRBJ1-2; possible D gene TRBD1, 5 bases. The CDR3 has 14 amino acids. Trimming left V 3 bases short and J 12 bases short, with 20 bases between. CDR1 is MGHRA, CDR2 YSYEKL, per germline. The DNA of the CDR3 is TGCGCCAGCAGCCAGCAGGACCGCAGGGCAAACCACACCTTC. It encodes CASSQQDRRANHTF.

The J gene is TRBJ1-4, the V gene TRBV6-1, with 7 bases lining up with TRBD1. CDR3 length: 17 amino acids. Germline CDR1 MNHNS, CDR2 SASEGT. Trimming took 3 bases from V and 7 from J; bases not matched to a gene: 14. The CDR3: CASSDPAQGSEGEKLFF. CDR3 nucleotide sequence: TGTGCCAGCAGTGATCCCGCACAGGGGTCAGAGGGTGAAAAACTGTTTTTT.

V and J are TRBV15 and TRBJ2-7, with a weak D call TRBD2 (5 bases). The CDR3 has 16 amino acids. V was clipped by 0 bases and J by 9 bases, with 21 bases between them. Germline CDR1 and CDR2: LNHNV and YYDKDF (reference sequence). CDR3 sequence: CATSRDGRGSQSGQYF. The DNA of the CDR3 is TGTGCCACCAGCAGAGATGGTCGGGGTTCCCAATCAGGGCAGTACTTC.

In this sample, this clone turned up once. The J gene is TRBJ2-7, the V gene TRBV4-1; D perhaps matches TRBD2 (6 bases). Deletions cut 6 bases from V and 0 bases from J, with 9 bases between. Germline V gene data show CDR1 as MGHRA and CDR2 as YSYEKL. CDR3 size: 13 residues. Written as DNA, the CDR3 is TGCGCCAGCAGAGGCGGGGCCTCCTACGAGCAGTACTTC. As protein: CASRGGASYEQYF.

The J gene is TRBJ2-7, the V gene TRBV27, with a weak D call TRBD1 (5 bases). Trimming left V 0 bases short and J 4 bases short, with 10 bases between. The CDR3 consists of 14 residues. The germline V gene has CDR1 MNHEY and CDR2 SMNVEV (reference sequence). Written as DNA, the CDR3 is TGTGCCAGCAGTTTATCCGCCCAGGGATACGAGCAGTACTTC. This translates into CASSLSAQGYEQYF.

The chain carries TRBV5-1 and TRBJ2-3; 9 bases are shared with TRBD1. The junction had 11 bases not matched to a gene; V was cut back by 2 bases and J by 4 bases. Germline V gene lookup returns CDR1 SGHRS and CDR2 YFSETQ. CDR3 size: 17 residues. CDR3 region: CASSFLPGTGQADTQYF. As DNA, the CDR3 is TGCGCCAGCAGCTTCCTCCCCGGGACAGGGCAAGCAGATACGCAGTATTTT.

CDR3 loop: CASSLAAGVSTDTQYF. In nucleotides, the CDR3 is TGTGCCAGCAGCTTAGCTGCGGGTGTTAGCACAGATACGCAGTATTTT. V and J are TRBV7-6 and TRBJ2-3; D is perhaps TRBD2 (5 bases). Germline CDR1 reads SGHVS; CDR2 reads FNYEAQ. There are 16 residues in the CDR3. V lost 0 bases and J 0 bases, leaving 10 bases between the germline ends.

The rearrangement uses TRBV3-1 (or the pseudogene TRBV3-2) and TRBJ2-5; 7 nucleotides align to TRBD2. Germline V gene lookup returns CDR1 LGHDT and CDR2 YNNKEL (reference sequence). CDR3 length equals 15 residues. Germline trimming cut 0 bases from V and 5 bases from J; bases unmatched to any gene: 6. The CDR3 DNA reads as TGTGCCAGCAGCCAAGATCTGACTAGCTTGGAGACCCAGTACTTC. The encoded protein is CASSQDLTSLETQYF.

The V and J genes are TRBV5-1 and TRBJ1-2; 7 nucleotides line up with TRBD1. J was trimmed by 5 bases and V by 2 bases; bases with no gene match: 12. From germline, CDR1 is SGHRS and CDR2 YFSETQ. The CDR3 length is 16 residues. DNA of the CDR3: TGCGCCAGCAGCTTTATGGGGACAGACCCCAGATATGGCTACACCTTC. This codes for CASSFMGTDPRYGYTF.

The DNA for the CDR3 is TGTGCCAGCAGCCAAAGGTTGGGCAGAATGAACACTGAAGCTTTCTTT. Its translation: CASSQRLGRMNTEAFF. The chain recombines TRBV3-1 (or the pseudogene TRBV3-2) with TRBJ1-1; D remains ambiguous. The germline CDR1 and CDR2 sequences are LGHDT and YNNKEL (reference sequence). The CDR3 covers 16 residues. Trimming removed 2 bases from V and 0 bases from J, with 13 bases in between.

The V call is TRBV19, the J call TRBJ2-1; 10 nucleotides agree with TRBD2. This CDR3 comprises 13 residues. The trim removed 4 bases at V and 7 bases at J, leaving 1 base unmatched. Germline values: CDR1 LNHDA, CDR2 SQIVND (reference sequence). The CDR3 DNA is TGTGCCAGTAGTACTAGCGGGGGTAATGAGCAGTTCTTC. The encoded protein is CASSTSGGNEQFF.

Here the CDR3 DNA reads TGCGCCAGCAGCCACCTCTCAGGGATAGGGCCGGCCGAGCAGTACTTC. Protein product: CASSHLSGIGPAEQYF. The V gene is TRBV4-1, the J gene TRBJ2-7; weak D call: TRBD1 (5 bases). V gave up 3 bases and J gave up 6 bases, with 21 bases separating them. The CDR3 runs to 16 residues. CDR1 is MGHRA, CDR2 YSYEKL, per germline.

V and J are TRBV5-4 and TRBJ1-6, with D possibly being TRBD1 (6 bases). Looked up from germline, CDR1 is SGHNT and CDR2 is YYREEE (reference sequence). The CDR3 runs 14 residues. V gave up 3 bases and J gave up 10 bases, with 14 bases separating them. The CDR3 loop reads CASSSRGLGSPLHF. Written as DNA, the CDR3 is TGTGCCAGCAGCTCCAGGGGATTGGGGTCACCCCTCCACTTT.

The sample holds a few counts of this clone. The rearrangement uses TRBV5-8 and TRBJ2-6, with D possibly being TRBD2 (6 bases). The CDR3 totals 14 residues. Trimming cost V 10 bases and J 4 bases, with 15 bases left between them. The germline gives CDR1 SGHTS, CDR2 YDEGEE. The CDR3 coding sequence is TGTGCCTCCGGGGACTTAACAGGGGCCAACGTCCTGACTTTC. Translated: CASGDLTGANVLTF.

The chain links TRBV7-9 to TRBJ1-2; weak D call: TRBD1 (5 bases). Germline V CDR1 and CDR2: SEHNR, FQNEAQ (reference sequence). With 1 base removed from V and 0 bases from J, the gap between germline ends came to 9 bases. CDR3 size: 15 residues. The CDR3 DNA reads as TGTGCCAGCAGCTTAGTGGGGGGAACTAACTATGGCTACACCTTC. Protein product: CASSLVGGTNYGYTF.

The gene calls are TRBV5-6 and TRBJ2-7; D ambiguous. Trimming left V 1 base short and J 3 bases short, with 8 bases between. The CDR3 loop spans 13 amino acids. Germline values: CDR1 SGHDT, CDR2 YYEEEE. CDR3: CASSLKSYYEQYF. Written as DNA, the CDR3 is TGTGCCAGCAGCTTGAAGAGTTACTACGAGCAGTACTTC.

CDR3 loop: CSASRTGASYEQYF. CDR3 sequence (DNA): TGCAGTGCTAGTAGGACAGGGGCCTCCTACGAGCAGTACTTC. The chain is built from TRBV20-1 and TRBJ2-7; 9 bases are a match to TRBD1. Trimming cost V 3 bases and J 0 bases; bases outside gene matches: 3. The CDR3 covers 14 residues. CDR1 and CDR2 from the germline V gene are DFQATT and SNEGSKA (reference sequence).